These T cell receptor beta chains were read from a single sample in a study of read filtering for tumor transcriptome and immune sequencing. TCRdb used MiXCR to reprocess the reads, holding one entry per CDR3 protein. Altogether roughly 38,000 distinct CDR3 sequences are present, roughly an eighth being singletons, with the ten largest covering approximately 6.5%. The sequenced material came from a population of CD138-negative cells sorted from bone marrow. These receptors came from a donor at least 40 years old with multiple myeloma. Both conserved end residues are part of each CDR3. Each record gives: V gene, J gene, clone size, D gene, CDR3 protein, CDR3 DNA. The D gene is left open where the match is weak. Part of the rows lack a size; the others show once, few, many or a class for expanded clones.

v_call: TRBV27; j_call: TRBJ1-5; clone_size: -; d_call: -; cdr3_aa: CASRPNFNSNQPQHF; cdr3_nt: TGTGCCAGCAGACCGAACTTTAATAGCAATCAGCCCCAGCATTTT
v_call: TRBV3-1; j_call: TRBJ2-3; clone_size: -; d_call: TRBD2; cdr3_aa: CASSQEALAGGPGDTQYF; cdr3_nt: TGTGCCAGCAGCCAAGAGGCGCTAGCGGGAGGGCCCGGAGATACGCAGTATTTT
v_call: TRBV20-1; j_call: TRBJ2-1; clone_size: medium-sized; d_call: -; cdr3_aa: CSARASEYNEQFF; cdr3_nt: TGCAGTGCCAGGGCTAGCGAGTACAATGAGCAGTTCTTC
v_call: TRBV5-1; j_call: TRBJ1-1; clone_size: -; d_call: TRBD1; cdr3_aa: CASSLGSGTGYTEAFF; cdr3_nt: TGCGCCAGCAGCTTGGGTTCCGGGACAGGGTACACTGAAGCTTTCTTT
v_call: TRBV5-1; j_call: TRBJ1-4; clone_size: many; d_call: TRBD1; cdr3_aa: CASSSEPGQGNEKLFF; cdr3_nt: TGCGCCAGCAGCTCCGAACCGGGACAGGGGAATGAAAAACTGTTTTTT
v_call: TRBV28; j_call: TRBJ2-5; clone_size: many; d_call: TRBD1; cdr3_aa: CASSHRDSQETQYF; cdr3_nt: TGTGCCAGCAGCCACCGGGACAGCCAAGAGACCCAGTACTTC
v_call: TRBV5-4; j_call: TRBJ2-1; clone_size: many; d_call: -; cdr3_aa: CASSPSHSEQFF; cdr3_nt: TGTGCCAGCAGCCCCTCTCATAGTGAGCAGTTCTTC
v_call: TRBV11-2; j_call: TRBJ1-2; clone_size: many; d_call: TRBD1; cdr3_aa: CASRYGQGPDYTF; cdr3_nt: TGTGCCAGCAGATATGGACAGGGACCCGACTACACCTTC
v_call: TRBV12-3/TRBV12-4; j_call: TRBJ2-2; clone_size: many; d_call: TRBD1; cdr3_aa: CASSRSTGTGVGELFF; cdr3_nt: TGTGCCAGCAGTCGATCGACCGGGACAGGGGTCGGGGAGCTGTTTTTT
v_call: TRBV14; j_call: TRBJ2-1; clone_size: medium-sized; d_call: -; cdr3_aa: CASSPRTDTHRFF; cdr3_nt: TGTGCCAGCAGCCCCCGGACAGACACCCACCGTTTCTTC
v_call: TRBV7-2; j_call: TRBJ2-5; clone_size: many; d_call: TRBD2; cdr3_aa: CASSLYSGSLETQYF; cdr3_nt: TGTGCCAGCAGCTTATATAGCGGGAGTTTAGAGACCCAGTACTTC
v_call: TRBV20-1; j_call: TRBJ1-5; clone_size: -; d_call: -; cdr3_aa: CSALDNSRSNQPQHF; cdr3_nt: TGCAGTGCTTTAGACAATTCGAGAAGCAATCAGCCCCAGCATTTT
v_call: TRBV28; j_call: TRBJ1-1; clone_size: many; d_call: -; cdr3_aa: CASKVSGGLNTEAFF; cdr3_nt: TGTGCCAGCAAGGTTTCCGGGGGGCTGAACACTGAAGCTTTCTTT
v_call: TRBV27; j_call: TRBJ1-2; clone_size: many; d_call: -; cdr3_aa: CASSPGGTNYGYTF; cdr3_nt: TGTGCCAGCAGTCCAGGCGGGACTAACTATGGCTACACCTTC
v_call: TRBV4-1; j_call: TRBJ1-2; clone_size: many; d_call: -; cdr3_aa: CASSQGLGGNYGYTF; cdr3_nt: TGTGCCAGCAGCCAAGGGCTAGGGGGTAACTATGGCTACACCTTC
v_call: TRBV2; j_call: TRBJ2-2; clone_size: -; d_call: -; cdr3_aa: CASRGWASENTGELIF; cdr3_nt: TGTGCCAGCAGAGGCTGGGCTAGCGAGAACACCGGGGAGCTGATTTTT
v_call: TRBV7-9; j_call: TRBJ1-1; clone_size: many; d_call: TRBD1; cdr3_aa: CASINRDSEAFF; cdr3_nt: TGTGCCAGCATCAATCGGGACAGTGAAGCTTTCTTT
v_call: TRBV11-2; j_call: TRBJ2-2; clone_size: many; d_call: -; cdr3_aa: CASSLVQGLAGELFF; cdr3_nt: TGTGCCAGCAGCTTGGTTCAGGGCCTGGCCGGGGAGCTGTTTTTT
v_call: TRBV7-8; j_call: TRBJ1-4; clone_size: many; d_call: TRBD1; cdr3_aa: CASSLEPWDRGGEKLFF; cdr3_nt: TGTGCCAGCAGCTTAGAGCCCTGGGACAGGGGAGGCGAAAAACTGTTTTTT
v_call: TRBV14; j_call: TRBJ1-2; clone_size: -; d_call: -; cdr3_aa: CASSRYLGSDRSYTF; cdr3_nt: TGTGCCAGCAGCCGTTACCTGGGATCAGATCGGAGCTACACCTTC
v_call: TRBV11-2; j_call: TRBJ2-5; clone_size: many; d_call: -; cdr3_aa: CASSSRRGGETQYF; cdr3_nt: TGTGCCAGCAGCTCCCGGAGGGGCGGCGAGACCCAGTACTTC
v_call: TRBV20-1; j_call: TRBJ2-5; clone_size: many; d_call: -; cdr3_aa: CSARADNQLETQYF; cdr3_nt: TGCAGTGCTAGAGCGGACAATCAATTAGAGACCCAGTACTTC
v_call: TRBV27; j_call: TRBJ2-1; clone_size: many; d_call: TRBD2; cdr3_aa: CASSLEGLADNEQFF; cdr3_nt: TGTGCCAGCAGTTTGGAGGGACTAGCGGACAATGAGCAGTTCTTC
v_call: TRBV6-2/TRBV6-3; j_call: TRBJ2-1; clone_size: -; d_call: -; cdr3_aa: CASRRARLGNEQFF; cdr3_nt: TGTGCCAGCAGAAGGGCACGGCTTGGCAATGAGCAGTTCTTC
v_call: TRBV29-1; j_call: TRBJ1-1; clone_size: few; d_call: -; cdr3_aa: CSVEDRGGSAFF; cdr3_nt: TGCAGCGTTGAAGATCGGGGCGGGAGTGCTTTCTTT
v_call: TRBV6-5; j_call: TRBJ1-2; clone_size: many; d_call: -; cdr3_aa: CASSYVGQLYTF; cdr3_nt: TGTGCCAGCAGTTACGTCGGACAGCTCTACACCTTC
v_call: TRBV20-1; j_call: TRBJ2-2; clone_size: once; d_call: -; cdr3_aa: CSARTTCAGELFF; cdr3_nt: TGCAGTGCTAGGACGACTTGTGCCGGGGAGCTGTTTTTT
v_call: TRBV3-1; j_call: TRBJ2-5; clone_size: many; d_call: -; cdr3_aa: CASSQVDGETQYF; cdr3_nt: TGTGCCAGCAGCCAAGTGGATGGAGAGACCCAGTACTTC
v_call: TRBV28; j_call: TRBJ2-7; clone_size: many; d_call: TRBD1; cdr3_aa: CASILLPGQTLGEQYF; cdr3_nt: TGTGCCAGCATCCTTTTACCGGGACAGACTTTGGGGGAGCAGTACTTC
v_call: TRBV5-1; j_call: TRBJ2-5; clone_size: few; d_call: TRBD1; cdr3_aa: CASSLGTGFQETQYF; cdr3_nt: TGCGCCAGCAGCTTGGGGACAGGGTTCCAAGAGACCCAGTACTTC